The sequence of this T cell receptor (beta chain) was determined in a study of CD8+CD57+ T cells in acquired aplastic anemia (dated by TCRdb to 2017 to 2018). Background on the whole study: DNA extracted from sorted CD4+ and CD8+ cells had a mean of approximately 3.5 ug, with a range of roughly 0.17 to 27.4 ug. For healthy donor samples, the average read count was about 10 million for CD4+ cells and roughly 12 million for CD8+ cells.

The study deep-sequenced TCR repertoires of sorted CD4+ and CD8+ blood T cells from severe aplastic anemia patients and healthy subjects. Ficoll-Paque density gradient centrifugation was used to isolate peripheral blood mononuclear cells. Before DNA was extracted, CD4+ and CD8+ T cells were sorted using either FACS or magnetic beads. On this clonotype: There is no known antigen for this receptor. There are no base qualities to consult, and no much larger clone falls within one base.

Study-wide conclusions, independent of this receptor: CD8+ Simpson's diversity did not differ significantly between patients and healthy controls (P=0.060). About 30 CD8+ CDR3 sequences were found in both patients and controls but appeared to be highly expressed in patients and within the immunodominant clones of the patients.

TCR beta VDJ combination and CDR3 sequence profiling used genomic DNA as the template. TCR repertoire sequencing was run on an Illumina HiSeq 2000. The study's processing was this. TRBV/TRBJ rearrangement plots, CDR3 size and DJ length profiles, and Simpson's diversity index were used to assess repertoires. The most abundant DNA sequence in the deep sequencing data was defined as the immunodominant clone. CDR3 amino acid sequences were checked for sharing between subjects and were compared against published repertoires and the VDJdb database. TCRdb reprocessed the public reads (quality trimming at Q25 with fastp, clone calling with MiXCR) and kept in-frame beta chains. CDR3 protein sequences are deduplicated, and each keeps its most common genes and DNA. It is TCRdb's table, rather than the study itself, that gives the V and J calls and clone size. The sample yields about 190,000 distinct CDR3 sequences; 54% were counted once. The ten most abundant clones make up approximately 16% of the sample.

The junction shows trimming of 6 bases on V and 4 bases on J, plus 15 bases between the germline ends. CDR1 and CDR2 are drawn from the germline V gene (reference sequence): SEHNR, FQNEAQ. Inclusive of the bounding cysteine and phenylalanine, the CDR3 is 14 residues long. The CDR3 DNA has 42 bases and is translated from base 1. Source material: sorted CD4+, CD8+, or CD8+CD57+ T cells (not recorded which) from PBMCs. The chain is encoded by TRBV7-9 joined to TRBJ1-2, and TRBD1 may be the D gene, going by 6 matching bases. The receptor's source is a human donor in good health, serving as a control. The CDR3 sequence is CASSPYTGSYGYTF. The DNA reads as follows: TGTGCCAGCAGTCCTTATACAGGGAGCTATGGCTACACCTTC. The full variable domain, with segments outside the CDR3 supplied by the reference TRBV7-9 and TRBJ1-2 proteins, appears as DTGVSQNPRHKITKRGQNVTFRCDPISEHNRLYWYRQTLGQGPEFLTYFQNEAQLEKSRLLSDRFSAERPKGSFSTLEIQRTEQGDSAMYLCASSPYTGSYGYTFGSGTRLTVV.